A selection of T cell receptor beta chains follows, all from one sample in a study of neurological immune-mediated disorders. TCRdb analysed the 5' RACE reads with MiXCR anew, one entry per CDR3 protein. There are 50,000 to 85,000 distinct CDR3 sequences in the sample; 4% to 6% occur only once, and about 2.7% lies in the top ten. Sequenced material: PBMCs. The receptors come from a woman aged 25 to 45 with multiple sclerosis. CDR3s include the opening cysteine and the closing phenylalanine or tryptophan. The order of the fields is D gene, V gene, J gene, clone size, CDR3 DNA, CDR3 protein. D genes are given only for firm matches. Clone sizes are shown as once, few, many or a size class.

TRBD1,TRBV10-3,TRBJ1-2,many,TGTGCCATCAACGCCCCCGACAGGGGGCCAACTGGCTACACCTTC,CAINAPDRGPTGYTF
NA,TRBV4-1,TRBJ1-5,many,TGCGCCAGCAGCCAAGATCCGACCGGTCGTCAGCCCCAGCATTTT,CASSQDPTGRQPQHF
TRBD1,TRBV7-2,TRBJ2-5,many,TGTGCCAGCAGCCCGGACAGGGGGAGTGAGACCCAGTACTTC,CASSPDRGSETQYF
TRBD1,TRBV24-1,TRBJ2-2,few,TGTGCCACCCAAGAGGGACAGCAGAACACCGGGGAGCTGTTTTTT,CATQEGQQNTGELFF
NA,TRBV7-9,TRBJ2-1,many,TGTGCCAGCAGCTTACGGCAGGGGATCTACAATGAGCAGTTCTTC,CASSLRQGIYNEQFF
TRBD1,TRBV20-1,TRBJ2-7,few,TGCAGTGCTAAAAAGACAGGGGTCGAGCAGTACTTC,CSAKKTGVEQYF
TRBD1,TRBV20-1,TRBJ1-4,many,TGCAGTGCTACCAGGGGGGCCAGTAATGAAAAACTGTTTTTT,CSATRGASNEKLFF
TRBD2,TRBV3-1,TRBJ2-3,few,TGTGCCAGCAACTTAGGGACTAGCGGGAGAGATACGCAGTATTTT,CASNLGTSGRDTQYF
TRBD1,TRBV5-1,TRBJ1-2,many,TGCGCCAGCAGCTCCTACCGGGACAGGGGACGAGCTAACTATGGCTACACCTTC,CASSSYRDRGRANYGYTF
NA,TRBV3-1,TRBJ2-7,many,TGTGCCAGCAGCCCCCGAGAAGGGCGCGAGCAGTACTTC,CASSPREGREQYF
NA,TRBV7-2,TRBJ2-2,many,TGTGCCAGCAAAGACTGGAACACCGGGGAGCTGTTTTTT,CASKDWNTGELFF
NA,TRBV27,TRBJ1-1,many,TGTGCCAGCAGTTTCGCCTCCCCGGGGACGAACACTGAAGCTTTCTTT,CASSFASPGTNTEAFF